The 2 T cell receptor beta chains below come from one sample, sequenced in a study of T cells in women clearing cervical HPV infection. Profiled with immunoSEQ multiplex PCR; TCRdb holds only in-frame clones, not every one. This table lists 20,000 to 25,000 clones. Sequences were obtained from blood buffy coat. Receptors originate from a woman aged 18-69 years with a cervical HPV16 infection that either progressed to CIN3+ or cleared (not recorded which).

Details on this clone: The sequence runs out 3 residues before the end of the CDR3; the remainder is reconstructed from the germline J gene. The rearrangement joins TRBV30 to TRBJ1-6; no clear D. The germline V gene has CDR1 GTSNPN and CDR2 SVGIG (reference sequence). V lost 0 bases to trimming and J lost 7 bases, with 10 bases between them. This CDR3 region has 14 residues. The CDR3 bases that were read are TGTGCCTGGAGTGTCGGCACAGAAAATTCACCC. Amino acids: CAWSVGTENSP. The CDR3 in its entirety is CAWSVGTENSPLHF.

The covered CDR3 bases are TGTGCCAGCAGTGATTTGGCAGGGAAAGACCAAGAGACC. It encodes CASSDLAGKDQET. The whole CDR3 protein reads CASSDLAGKDQETQYF. The chain uses TRBV6-1 and TRBJ2-5, with D perhaps TRBD1 (5 bases). The CDR3 goes on 3 residues after the read ends, and that part is filled in from the germline J gene. CDR3 length: 16 amino acids. The germline V gene encodes CDR1 MNHNS and CDR2 SASEGT. V was trimmed by 3 bases and J by 0 bases, leaving 14 bases between them.